This TCR beta chain was recovered during a study of cytomegalovirus exposure and HLA in healthy donors (dated by TCRdb to 2017 to 2019). Describing the broader study: In an earlier analysis of about 560 of the donors, around 290 Gb of sequence data and just under 120 million unique TCR beta sequences from approximately 180 million T cells were reported. The later analysis used no new phenotypic data to find candidate immune exposures, relying instead on TCR beta sequences and their occurrence across donors. The aim of the study was to test whether cataloging public T cell receptors could identify signatures of past pathogen exposure. The study used immunosequencing to profile the T cell repertoires of 666 subjects and linked those repertoires to cytomegalovirus serostatus. Both class I and class II loci were covered by HLA typing, at four-digit resolution. Among over 350 genotyped donors of the cohort, an average of 235,054 unique TCR beta nucleotide sequences were sequenced per donor, 15% to 20% of them non-productive. High-throughput TCR immunosequencing, statistical association of individual TCRs with disease status, and machine learning were combined to predict cytomegalovirus infection status. A later genetic analysis took genome-wide SNP genotypes for about 55% of the 666 donors and used that subset as a discovery cohort. Besides the first cohort of roughly 640 subjects, a separate validation cohort made up of 120 or so different subjects was used. Typing coverage varied by locus: about 629-640 donors for A, B, C, DRB1 and DQB1; approximately 500 for DQA1; about 600 for DPA1; around 490 for DPB1. An early release that covered about 640 HLA-typed donors contained approximately 320 gigabases of sequencing data and tens of millions of unique TCR sequences. Of the approximately 400 genotyped donors, over 70% fell in the genetic ancestry cluster associated with self-reported Caucasian donors. To decide whether each TCR beta V gene segment behaved as functional or pseudogenic, an earlier analysis of 587 of the donors relied on high-throughput TCR beta sequencing. Every discovery cohort repertoire had been produced on one sequencing platform. Donor age, sex, ethnicity and CMV serostatus were collected together with the repertoire data. A later analysis re-analyzed previously published TCR beta repertoires from 650 to 800 donors and added high-resolution HLA genotyping to study TCR occurrence patterns. Roughly five DR-DQ haplotypes were handled as single units for association and clustering because linkage in the cohort was strong.

Receptor amplification or capture employed the immunoSEQ multiplex PCR assay. For the multiplex PCR, a mixture combining 60 forward primers for TCR Vbeta segments and 13 reverse primers for TCR Jbeta segments was used. A multiplex PCR assay on genomic DNA amplified the CDR3 region of rearranged TCR beta genes. Amplified TCR beta libraries were sequenced as 87-base-pair reads on the Illumina HiSeq System. In the original analysis: In a later analysis, tens of millions of unique TCR beta chains were counted across the 650 to 750 repertoires, and around 11 million of these chains were shared by at least two donors. A nearest-neighbor algorithm error-corrected the raw reads and collapsed the reads into unique sequences, merging closely related sequences to remove PCR and sequencing errors. To assign V, D and J gene segments, CDR3 sequences were aligned to IMGT reference sequences. Each retained sequence needed at least a six-nucleotide match to both a V gene segment and a J gene segment. Rearrangements were classified as productive when the CDR3 lacked stop codons and remained in frame with V and J, and all other rearrangements were classified as non-productive. CDR3 was defined according to IMGT convention as the region running from the second conserved V-encoded cysteine to the conserved J-encoded phenylalanine. The earlier analysis of 587 of the donors excluded sequences that lacked an unambiguous match to a single V gene segment. An earlier analysis of 500 to 600 of the donors classified V segments as functional when productive rearrangements were above 56.7% and as segregating when the standard deviation between donors was above 5%. A statistical classification framework was built for diagnosing cytomegalovirus status from the catalog of TCR beta chain sequences. In a later analysis, V and J genes were assigned by comparing TCR nucleotide sequences against IMGT/GENE-DB human TR gene sequences. The TCRdist pipeline was used in a later analysis to assign CDR3 sequences and most-parsimonious VDJ recombination scenarios. In a later analysis, each TCR beta chain was defined by its CDR3 amino acid sequence together with its V-gene family, and reads lacking a unique V-gene family were excluded. A later analysis removed roughly 590 highly shared, low-generation-probability nucleotide sequences to deal with suspected cross-contamination and a sequencing artifact. In a later analysis, a clonal expansion index was calculated for each public chain from normalized within-repertoire ranks of inferred template counts. Generation probabilities in a later analysis came from a VDJ recombination model fitted to out-of-frame rearrangements, and those results were checked against IGoR. In a later analysis, TCR-TCR, TCR-HLA and TCR-CMV co-occurrence was scored with hypergeometric tests, and a repertoire-size bias correction was applied to TCR pairs. A later analysis estimated false discovery rates by permuting HLA or CMV assignments 20 times. In a later analysis, co-occurring TCRs were grouped with DBSCAN, and TCRdist sequence similarity was added when clustering was performed within HLA-allele-positive subsets. For co-occurrence clustering, repertoires with fewer than 30,000 or more than 120,000 public chains were excluded, along with five repertoires with anomalous nucleotide sharing. The table was pulled from immuneACCESS by TCRdb, which kept in-frame rearrangements only. Such tables lose some clones; where checked, under half of the loss comes from unresolved V genes, and the rest has no known cause. The DNA gave D and trimming, while V, J and clone size come from that table. Across this sample there are under 200,000 clones, with 65% to 90% seen only once. Jointly, the top ten make up approximately 2% of the sample.

As concerns this clone: What antigen it recognizes has not been identified. Base qualities are missing; no much larger clone stands one base away.

The cohort comprised some 730 healthy bone marrow donors. At the time of sampling, every cohort member was nominally healthy, though immune exposures that went unrecorded were likely present. The donor tested CMV seronegative and was one of the 352 seronegative cohort members. A peripheral blood sample was provided by each donor, and peripheral blood mononuclear cells were used for TCR beta sequencing. The Qiagen DNeasy Blood Extraction Kit was used to extract genomic DNA from the blood cell samples. V sheds 8 bases and J sheds 1 base, leaving 11 bases between their ends. According to the germline V gene, CDR1 reads SGHDN and CDR2 reads FVKESK. The CDR3 runs 13 amino acids, cysteine and phenylalanine included. Only the CDR3 DNA is retained, 39 bases long and in frame from the first base. What the authors observed across the whole study: For the cohort, immune exposure information was limited to CMV serostatus. According to a later analysis, most CMV-associated TCR beta chains appeared to be HLA-restricted, and the HLA associations seemed to be driven largely by CMV exposure. When HLA alleles, especially DR and DQ, strongly co-occurred, TCR associations were difficult to assign to individual alleles. Roughly uniform sequencing depth across donors was assumed in presence/absence analyses, although this assumption may not hold. A further reported finding was that TCR beta sequences accurately predicted the HLA-A and HLA-B alleles for most subjects in the first cohort. Across donors, most TCR sequences were observed very rarely, whereas some public TCRs were present in many individuals. Fewer than 20 rarely observed V segments, including chromosome 9 orphons, were excluded from the earlier analysis of a few hundred of the donors because counts were too low. The classifier was reported to diagnose cytomegalovirus status with high specificity and sensitivity in both the original and validation cohorts. A cluster of highly shared sequence variants was judged likely to be a technical artifact of the sequencing pipeline. According to a later analysis, TCR association rates differed among HLA loci, with DRB1 alleles showing the most associated TCRs and HLA-C alleles showing the fewest. The study listed 150 to 200 TCR beta chains as associated with cytomegalovirus. In a later analysis, 16,951 TCR beta sequences were associated with specific HLA alleles at a false discovery rate of 0.05. The authors suggested that the approach could potentially be generalized to other disease states and immunological phenotypes. In a later genetic analysis, a missense DCLRE1C variant was associated with V-gene and J-gene trimming of TCR beta chains, and the association was replicated in an independent cohort. According to a later analysis, parvovirus B19, influenza, CMV and Epstein-Barr virus appeared linked to several top co-occurrence clusters. In a later genetic analysis, fewer N-insertions in productive TCRs were reported among donors in an Asian-associated ancestry cluster than the roughly 700-donor mean. Some IMGT-functional V segments, including TRBV6-2 and TRBV6-3, could not be told apart with the 87-base-pair reads, so those segments were excluded. In vitro tests confirmed that a few of the cytomegalovirus-associated TCR beta chains recognize cytomegalovirus antigens. In a later analysis, HLA-associated TCR beta chains were found to be more clonally expanded and to have lower generation probabilities than equally common non-associated chains. Linkage disequilibrium might explain the correlated functional status among segregating V segments, but an unknown experimental factor could not be excluded. An earlier analysis of some 560 of the donors showed that most TCR beta V segments appeared in productive rearrangements either about 87% or about 30% of the time, which broadly matched IMGT annotations. The cohort was sequenced for TCR beta chains only, and without alpha or paired-chain data the features that could be detected were limited. Because some donors lacked HLA typing at each locus, the association tests relied only on the typed subset.

The sequence links TRBV14 to TRBJ1-1; matching of 5 bases hints at TRBD1 as the D gene. The specimen was PBMCs. The source is a woman under 30 in good health and CMV-seronegative. The DNA reads TGTGCCAGCCAGCGACAGCAGAACACTGAAGCTTTCTTT. This is translated as CASQRQQNTEAFF.